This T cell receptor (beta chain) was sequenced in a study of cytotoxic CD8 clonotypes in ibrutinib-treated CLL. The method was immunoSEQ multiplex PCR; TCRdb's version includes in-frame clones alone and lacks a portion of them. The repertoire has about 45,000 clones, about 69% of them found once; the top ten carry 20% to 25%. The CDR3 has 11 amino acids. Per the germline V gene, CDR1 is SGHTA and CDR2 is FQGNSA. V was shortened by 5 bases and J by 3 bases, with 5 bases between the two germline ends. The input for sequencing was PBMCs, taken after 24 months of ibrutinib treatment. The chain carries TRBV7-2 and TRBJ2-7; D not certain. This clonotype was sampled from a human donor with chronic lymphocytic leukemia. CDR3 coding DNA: TGTGCCAGCAGCCCCAGCTACGAGCAGTACTTC. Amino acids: CASSPSYEQYF.